This T cell receptor (beta chain) derives from a study of T cell repertoires in cytomegalovirus infection. Study-level background: Signatures in public TCR beta sequences pointed to both CMV infection and matching HLA type. The study's findings and limits: HLA-C-restricted CMV-specific TCR beta clonotypes prevailed in the ex vivo response. Identification of carriers of CMV plus the relevant HLA was achieved through cumulative public TCR beta family frequency.

A note on this clonotype: Its matching antigen is unknown. The junction departs from the called germline gene at one end, perhaps through a read error.

TCRdb fed the reads into MiXCR, producing one record per CDR3 protein. The sample includes fewer than 550,000 distinct CDR3 sequences, around 10% seen only once; the top ten take 9.5% to 13%. In germline, CDR1 is SGHRS, CDR2 YFSETQ. The CDR3 is made up of 17 amino acids. Sequenced sample: PBMCs. The J gene is TRBJ2-1, the V gene TRBV5-1; D might be TRBD1 (6 bases). This TCR was sampled from a human donor in good health (CMV status not recorded). Some clones in this sample may be carry-over from other donors' samples. CDR3 loop: CASSFRTANPSYNGQFF. The DNA of the CDR3 is TGCGCCAGCAGCTTCAGGACAGCGAACCCTTCCTACAATGGGCAGTTCTTC.